The clone carrying this T cell receptor beta chain has at least ten counts. Its antigen remains unknown. This entry is derived from a study of CD8+CD57+ T cells in acquired aplastic anemia. General study points: CD8+CD57+ cells from patients were less diverse than total CD4+ and CD8+ pools. It was found that roughly 29 CD8+ CDR3 sequences were shared between patients and controls.

Genomic DNA served as template for TCR beta VDJ and CDR3 profiling. TCRdb reprocessed the reads via MiXCR and lists one record per CDR3 protein. The sample contains around 17,000 distinct CDR3 sequences, 30% to 45% of which appear only once. The V gene lost 0 bases and the J gene lost 5 bases, with 10 bases spanning the gap. Germline V gene sequence: CDR1 GTSNPN, CDR2 SVGIG (reference sequence). The CDR3 is 13 amino acids. Only patients with CD8+CD57+ cell expansion on flow cytometry were chosen for sequencing. Severe acquired aplastic anemia was present in every patient. No therapy had been given to the patients at the time of blood sampling.

The rearrangement uses TRBV30 and TRBJ1-2; D gene ambiguous. Input material: CD8+CD57+ T cells sorted from PBMCs. This sample's subset: bead-enriched CD8+CD57+ effector memory T cells from SAA patients. The TCR comes from a human donor with aplastic anemia. CDR3 DNA: TGTGCCTGGAGTGTAAATGTCCAGTATGGCTACACCTTC. Translating gives CAWSVNVQYGYTF.